This is a list of T cell receptor beta chains from one sample in a study of identical twins' blood T cells. TCRdb passed the 5' RACE reads through MiXCR, listing each CDR3 protein once. Found here are fewer than 450,000 distinct CDR3 sequences, around 30% of them singletons; the top ten hold approximately 6.6%. Sequenced sample: PBMCs. These receptors originate from a woman aged 18 to 55 in good health. Both conserved end residues are trimmed from each CDR3.

TRBV24-1 ATSVWDRTDGCT
TRBV7-6 ASSLELAHQETQY
TRBV11-1 ASSPGQATADTQY
TRBV11-2 ASSLGGRNEKLF
TRBV28 ASSEYDGGVSNQPQY
TRBV5-1 ASSLGTGKNYGYT
TRBV20-1 SARGGQGDQPQH
TRBV7-2 ASISTSGGNEQF
TRBV2 ASRDSLSSTDTQY
TRBV6-2/TRBV6-3 ATSRQSNTGELF
TRBV7-6 ASSLYERGGYTGELF
TRBV10-2 ASTLEASGSYEQY
TRBV2 ASSAWVQPQH
TRBV20-1 SVTPIGPRNTEAF
TRBV2 ASSEGGNYGYT
TRBV9 ASLDSGNTIY
TRBV7-8 ASSSRFHRGPGNEKLF
TRBV5-1 ASSLGDSNSPLH
TRBV27 ASNPLRGQGTHGYT
TRBV11-3 ASSFVGEQY
TRBV19 ASSTFGGLAGSAGELF
TRBV11-3 ASSLGAGGNSPLH
TRBV2 ASSEAWSSYNEQF
TRBV30 AWSNQRCEQY
TRBV5-6 ASSPGTGVAGELF
TRBV20-1 SAMWHEQY
TRBV20-1 SAGRVNPEAF
TRBV20-1 SAQTSSGTDTQY
TRBV30 AWRRYTGELF
TRBV12-3/TRBV12-4 ASSPRWKRASDWNTEAF
TRBV11-2 ASSFLRRLREQY
TRBV11-3 ASSDTGLATEAF
TRBV20-1 SAPRGTGDNSPLH
TRBV9 ASSGIQGESYGYT
TRBV11-2 ASSLDASGWNEQF
TRBV14 ASSQGSYIGNTIY
TRBV11-2 ASSLETSYGYT